Included here is one T cell receptor beta chain sequence, with context. No antigen is known for it. This sample stems from a study of T cell responses to AZD1222 COVID-19 vaccine. Study background: Second doses were pooled across both intervals (about 4 or about 12 weeks). Study observations and caveats: Breadth and depth of Spike-specific TCRs rose after two AZD1222 doses. There were vaccine-associated CD4 TCRs across spike, dominant at 160-218 and 743-854. Females outnumbered males among donors, who were mostly white British; clonal diversity was possibly underestimated.

The assay was immunoSEQ multiplex PCR, and TCRdb's table has in-frame clones only and misses some. The sample contains roughly 150,000 clones, 90% to 95% of which appear only once. Source: peripheral blood, taken on day 0 of AZD1222 vaccination. The source is an adult in good health.

CDR3 in DNA: TGTGCCAGCAGTTGGTCCAGGATCACTAACGAGCAGTACTTC. Translation: CASSWSRITNEQYF. J is TRBJ2-7 and V is TRBV6-2 or TRBV6-3; D gene unclear. V was cut by 4 bases and J by 5 bases, with 15 bases left in between. The CDR3 has 14 residues. CDR1 is MNHEY and CDR2 is SVGEGT in the germline V gene.